This T cell receptor (beta chain) was captured in a study of T-cell reconstitution after alpha-beta-depleted transplantation in children. Preparation of the TCRbeta library involved a method that used unique molecular identifiers. TCRdb reanalysed the PCR reads using MiXCR and keeps one entry per CDR3 protein. The profile shows roughly 100,000 distinct CDR3 sequences, about 7.5% of them singletons. Broader study findings: About two months after transplant, alpha-beta T cells reportedly came from several hundred expanded graft clones. Some patients' high day-60 TCRbeta diversity was attributed to recipient cells surviving conditioning.

This clonotype was seen a handful of times. Its cognate antigen is unknown. The V gene's germline CDR1 is DFQATT and CDR2 SNEGSKA (reference sequence). The V end lost 3 bases, the J end lost 7 bases, and 6 bases lay between the germline ends. The CDR3 totals 11 residues. This clonotype was sampled from a boy aged 2 to 10 with acute lymphoblastic leukemia, due to receive a stem cell transplant. The source material was PBMCs, sampled before TCRalphabeta/CD19-depleted stem cell transplant. The chain has TRBV20-1 and TRBJ1-4, with D tentatively TRBD1 (5 bases). The CDR3 nucleotides are TGCAGTGCTAGGGGGGGTGAAAAACTGTTTTTT. It codes for CSARGGEKLFF.